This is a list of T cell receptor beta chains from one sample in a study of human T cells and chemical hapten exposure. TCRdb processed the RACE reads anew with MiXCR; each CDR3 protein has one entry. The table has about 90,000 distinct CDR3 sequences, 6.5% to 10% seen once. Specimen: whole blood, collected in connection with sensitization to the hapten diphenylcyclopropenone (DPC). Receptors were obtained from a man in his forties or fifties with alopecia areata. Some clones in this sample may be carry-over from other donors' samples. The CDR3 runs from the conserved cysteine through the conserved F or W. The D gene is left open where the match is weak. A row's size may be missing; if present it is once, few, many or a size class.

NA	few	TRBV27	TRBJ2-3	TGTGCCAGCAGTTTATTTGAAGGGCAGGGGAGCACAGATACGCAGTATTTT	CASSLFEGQGSTDTQYF
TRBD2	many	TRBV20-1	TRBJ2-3	TGCAGTGTATGGACTAGCGGTAGCACAGATACGCAGTATTTT	CSVWTSGSTDTQYF
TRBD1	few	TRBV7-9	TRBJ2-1	TGTGCCAGCACCCCTCCAACAGGGGGCTCCTACAATGAGCAGTTCTTC	CASTPPTGGSYNEQFF
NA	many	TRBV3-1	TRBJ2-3	TGTGCCAGCAGCCAAGGGGTCTCACGATTGACAGATACGCAGTATTTT	CASSQGVSRLTDTQYF
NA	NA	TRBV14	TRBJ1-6	TGTGCCAGCAGCCAAGAGCCGGAAAGGTCACCCCTCCACTTT	CASSQEPERSPLHF
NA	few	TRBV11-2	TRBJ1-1	TGTGCCAGCAGCCCCACAGCGAACACTGAAGCTTTCTTT	CASSPTANTEAFF
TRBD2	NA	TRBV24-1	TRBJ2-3	TGTGCCACCAGTGATTTGGCGGGAGGATTATTGGATACGCAGTATTTT	CATSDLAGGLLDTQYF
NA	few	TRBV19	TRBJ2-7	TGTGCCAGTAGTACCCGGACAACATCCTACGAGCAGTACTTC	CASSTRTTSYEQYF
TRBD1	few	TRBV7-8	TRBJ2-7	TGTGCCAGCAGGGGAAGACAGGGGCCCTCCTACGAGCAGTACTTC	CASRGRQGPSYEQYF
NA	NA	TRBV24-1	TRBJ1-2	TGTGCCACCAGTGTCGGACAGAATAGCTACACCTTC	CATSVGQNSYTF
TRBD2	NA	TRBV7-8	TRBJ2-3	TGTGCCAGCAGCTTACTAGCGGAAGCGACAGATACGCAGTATTTT	CASSLLAEATDTQYF
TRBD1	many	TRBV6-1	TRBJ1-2	TGTGCCAGCAGTGAAAACAGGGGATTCGACTATGGCTACACCTTC	CASSENRGFDYGYTF
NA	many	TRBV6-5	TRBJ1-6	TGTGCCAGCAGTTACTCAGCGGGGTTCGATAATTCACCCCTCCACTTT	CASSYSAGFDNSPLHF
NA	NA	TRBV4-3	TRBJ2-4	TGCGCCAGCAGCCAAGATCCGACCACGGACATTCAGTACTTC	CASSQDPTTDIQYF
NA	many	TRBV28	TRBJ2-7	TGTGCCAGCAGTCCATACCTGACCCGCTACGAGCAGTACTTC	CASSPYLTRYEQYF
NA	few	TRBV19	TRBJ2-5	TGTGCCAGTAGAGGCTCTGACCTTCACGGGACCCAGTACTTC	CASRGSDLHGTQYF
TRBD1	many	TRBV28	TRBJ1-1	TGTGCCAGCAGTTTAAGAATGACAGGGAGGGACACTGAAGCTTTCTTT	CASSLRMTGRDTEAFF
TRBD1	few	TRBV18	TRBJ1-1	TGTGCCAGCTCACTACAGGGGGTCACGAACACTGAAGCTTTCTTT	CASSLQGVTNTEAFF
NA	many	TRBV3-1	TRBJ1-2	TGTGCCAGCAGCCACATGGACTATGGCTACACCTTC	CASSHMDYGYTF
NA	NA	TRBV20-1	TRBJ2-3	TGCAGTGCAAAGGTCATAGATACGCAGTATTTT	CSAKVIDTQYF
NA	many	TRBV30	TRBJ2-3	TGTGCCTGGGTAGGGTCCGATACGCAGTATTTT	CAWVGSDTQYF
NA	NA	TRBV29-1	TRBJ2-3	TGCAGATTCAACTGGGGAGATACGCAGTATTTT	CRFNWGDTQYF
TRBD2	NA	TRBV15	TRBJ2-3	TGTGCCACCCGCGGGGGAGGCACAGATACGCAGTATTTT	CATRGGGTDTQYF